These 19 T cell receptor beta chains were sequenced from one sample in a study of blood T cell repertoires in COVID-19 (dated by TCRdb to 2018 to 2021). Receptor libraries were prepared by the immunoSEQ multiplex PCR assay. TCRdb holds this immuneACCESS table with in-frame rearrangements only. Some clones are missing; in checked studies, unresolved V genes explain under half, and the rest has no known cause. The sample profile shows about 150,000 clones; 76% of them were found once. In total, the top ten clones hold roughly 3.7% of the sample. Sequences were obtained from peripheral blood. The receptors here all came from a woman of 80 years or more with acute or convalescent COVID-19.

CDR3 sequence reads: CAGAKKEETQYF. The CDR3 DNA is TGTGCCGGGGCCAAAAAAGAAGAGACCCAGTACTTC. This chain joins TRBV6-5 and TRBJ2-5; D perhaps matches TRBD1 (5 bases). Trimming took 11 bases from V and 3 from J, leaving 13 bases between them. Looked up from germline, CDR1 is MNHEY and CDR2 is SVGAGI. This CDR3 is built from 12 residues.

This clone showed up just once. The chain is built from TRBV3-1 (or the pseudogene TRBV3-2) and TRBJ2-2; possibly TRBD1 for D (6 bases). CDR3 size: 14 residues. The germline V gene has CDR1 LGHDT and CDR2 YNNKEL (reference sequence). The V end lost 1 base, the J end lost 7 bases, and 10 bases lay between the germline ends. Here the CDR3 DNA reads TGTGCCAGCAGCCAAGGAGGGGGTTTCGGGGAGCTGTTTTTT. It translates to CASSQGGGFGELFF.

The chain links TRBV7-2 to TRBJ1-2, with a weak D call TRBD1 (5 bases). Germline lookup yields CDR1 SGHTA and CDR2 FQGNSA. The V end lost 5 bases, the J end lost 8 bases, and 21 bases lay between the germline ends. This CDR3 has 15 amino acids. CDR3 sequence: CASSRGVVDLTGYTF. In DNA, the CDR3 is TGTGCCAGCAGCCGGGGGGTGGTGGATCTAACCGGCTACACCTTC.

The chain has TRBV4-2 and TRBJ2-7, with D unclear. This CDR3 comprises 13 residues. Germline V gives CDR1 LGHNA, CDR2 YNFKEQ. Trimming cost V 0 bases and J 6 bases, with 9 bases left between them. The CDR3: CASSQDREVEQYF. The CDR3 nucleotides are TGTGCCAGCAGCCAAGACCGTGAGGTCGAGCAGTACTTC.

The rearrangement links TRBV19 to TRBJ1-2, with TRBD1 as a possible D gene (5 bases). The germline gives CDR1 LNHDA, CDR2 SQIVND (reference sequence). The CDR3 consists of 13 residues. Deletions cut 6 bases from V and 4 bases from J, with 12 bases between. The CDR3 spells CASRVTGLYGYTF. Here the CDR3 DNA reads TGTGCCAGTAGAGTAACGGGACTCTATGGCTACACCTTC.

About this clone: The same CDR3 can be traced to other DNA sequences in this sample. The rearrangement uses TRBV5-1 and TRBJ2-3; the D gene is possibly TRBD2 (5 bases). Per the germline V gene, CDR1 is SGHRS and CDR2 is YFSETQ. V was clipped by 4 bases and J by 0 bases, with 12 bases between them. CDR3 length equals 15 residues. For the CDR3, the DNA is TGCGCCAGCAGCCCCCGGACTGGGAGCACAGATACGCAGTATTTT. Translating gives CASSPRTGSTDTQYF. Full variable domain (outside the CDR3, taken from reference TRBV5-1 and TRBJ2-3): KAGVTQTPRYLIKTRGQQVTLSCSPISGHRSVSWYQQTPGQGLQFLFEYFSETQRNKGNFPGRFSGRQFSNSRSEMNVSTLELGDSALYLCASSPRTGSTDTQYFGPGTRLTVL.

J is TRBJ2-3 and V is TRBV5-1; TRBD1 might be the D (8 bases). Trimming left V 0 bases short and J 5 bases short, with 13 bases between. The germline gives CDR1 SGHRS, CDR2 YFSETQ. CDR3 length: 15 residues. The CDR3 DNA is TGCGCCAGCAGCTTGGGGACAGGGAGGGTAGATACGCAGTATTTT. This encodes CASSLGTGRVDTQYF.

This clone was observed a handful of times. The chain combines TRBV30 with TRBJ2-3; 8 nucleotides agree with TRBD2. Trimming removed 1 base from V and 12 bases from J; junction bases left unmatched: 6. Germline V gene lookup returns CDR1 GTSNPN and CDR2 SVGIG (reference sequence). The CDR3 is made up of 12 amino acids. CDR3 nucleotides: TGTGCCTGGAGTGCTTCAAGCGGGAGTCAGTATTTT. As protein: CAWSASSGSQYF.

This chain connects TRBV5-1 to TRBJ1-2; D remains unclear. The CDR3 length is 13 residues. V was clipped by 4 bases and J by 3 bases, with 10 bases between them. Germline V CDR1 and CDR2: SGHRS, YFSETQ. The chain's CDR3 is CASSVDGDYGYTF. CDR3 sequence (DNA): TGCGCCAGCAGCGTGGACGGGGACTATGGCTACACCTTC.

The CDR3 DNA reads as TGTGCCAGCAGCTTTCTAGCGGGGGGGATAAATACGCAGTATTTT. Translation: CASSFLAGGINTQYF. V and J are TRBV7-2 and TRBJ2-3, with 12 positions matching TRBD2. Germline V CDR1 and CDR2: SGHTA, FQGNSA. V gave up 3 bases and J gave up 7 bases; unmatched junction bases: 5. The CDR3 covers 15 residues.

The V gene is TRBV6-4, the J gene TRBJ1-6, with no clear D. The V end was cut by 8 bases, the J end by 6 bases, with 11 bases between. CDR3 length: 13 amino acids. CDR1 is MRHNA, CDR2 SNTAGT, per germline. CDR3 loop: CASSVSGNSPLHF. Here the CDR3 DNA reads TGTGCCAGCTCCGTGTCGGGTAATTCACCCCTCCACTTT.

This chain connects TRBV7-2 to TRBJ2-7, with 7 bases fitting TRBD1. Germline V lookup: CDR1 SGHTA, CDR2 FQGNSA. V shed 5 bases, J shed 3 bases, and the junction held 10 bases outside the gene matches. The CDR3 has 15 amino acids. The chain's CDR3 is CASSRRTGENYEQYF. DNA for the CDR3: TGTGCCAGCAGCAGGCGGACAGGAGAAAACTACGAGCAGTACTTC.

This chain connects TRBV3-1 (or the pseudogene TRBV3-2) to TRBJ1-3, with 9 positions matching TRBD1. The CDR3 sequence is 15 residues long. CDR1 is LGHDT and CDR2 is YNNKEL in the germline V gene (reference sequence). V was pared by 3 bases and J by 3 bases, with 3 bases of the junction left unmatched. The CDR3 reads CASSQGQGFGNTIYF. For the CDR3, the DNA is TGTGCCAGCAGCCAGGGACAGGGCTTTGGAAACACCATATATTTT.

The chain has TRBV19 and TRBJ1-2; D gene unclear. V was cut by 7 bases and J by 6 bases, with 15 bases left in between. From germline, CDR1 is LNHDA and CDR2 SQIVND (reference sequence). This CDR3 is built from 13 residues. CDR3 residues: CASKPPDTHGYTF. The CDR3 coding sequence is TGTGCCAGTAAACCTCCTGACACCCATGGCTACACCTTC.

CDR3 amino acids: CASSLQGSTNEKLFF. The CDR3 nucleotides are TGTGCCAGCAGTTTACAGGGATCAACTAATGAAAAACTGTTTTTT. This rearrangement joins TRBV6-2 or TRBV6-3 to TRBJ1-4; the D gene is possibly TRBD1 (6 bases). This CDR3 is 15 amino acids long. The V and J ends lost 4 bases and 0 bases respectively, with 9 bases between them. Per the germline V gene, CDR1 is MNHEY and CDR2 is SVGEGT.

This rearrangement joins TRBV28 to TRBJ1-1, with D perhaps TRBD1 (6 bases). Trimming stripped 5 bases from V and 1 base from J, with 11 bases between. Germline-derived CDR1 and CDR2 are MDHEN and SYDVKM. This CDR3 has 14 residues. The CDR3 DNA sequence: TGTGCCAGCAGTCCTGGGGGCTCGAACACTGAAGCTTTCTTT. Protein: CASSPGGSNTEAFF.

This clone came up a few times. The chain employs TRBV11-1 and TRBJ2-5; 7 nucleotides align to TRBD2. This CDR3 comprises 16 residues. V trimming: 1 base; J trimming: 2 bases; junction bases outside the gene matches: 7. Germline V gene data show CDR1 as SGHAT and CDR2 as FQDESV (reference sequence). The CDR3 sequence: CASSLGPGGLQETQYF. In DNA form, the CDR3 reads TGTGCCAGCAGCTTAGGCCCGGGAGGTCTACAAGAGACCCAGTACTTC. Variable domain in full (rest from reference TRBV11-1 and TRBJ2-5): EAEVAQSPRYKITEKSQAVAFWCDPISGHATLYWYRQILGQGPELLVQFQDESVVDDSQLPKDRFSAERLKGVDSTLKIQPAELGDSAMYLCASSLGPGGLQETQYFGPGTRLLVL.

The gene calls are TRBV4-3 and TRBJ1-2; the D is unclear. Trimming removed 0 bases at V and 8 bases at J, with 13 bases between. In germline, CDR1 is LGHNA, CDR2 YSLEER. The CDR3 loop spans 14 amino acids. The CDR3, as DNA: TGCGCCAGCAGCCAAGATGAAGGGAGAGACGGCTACACCTTC. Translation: CASSQDEGRDGYTF.

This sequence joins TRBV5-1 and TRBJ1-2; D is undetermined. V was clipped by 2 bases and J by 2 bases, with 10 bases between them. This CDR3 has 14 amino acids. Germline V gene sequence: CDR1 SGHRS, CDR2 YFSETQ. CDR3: CASSLTESNYGYTF. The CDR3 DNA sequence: TGCGCCAGCAGCTTAACGGAGTCCAACTATGGCTACACCTTC.